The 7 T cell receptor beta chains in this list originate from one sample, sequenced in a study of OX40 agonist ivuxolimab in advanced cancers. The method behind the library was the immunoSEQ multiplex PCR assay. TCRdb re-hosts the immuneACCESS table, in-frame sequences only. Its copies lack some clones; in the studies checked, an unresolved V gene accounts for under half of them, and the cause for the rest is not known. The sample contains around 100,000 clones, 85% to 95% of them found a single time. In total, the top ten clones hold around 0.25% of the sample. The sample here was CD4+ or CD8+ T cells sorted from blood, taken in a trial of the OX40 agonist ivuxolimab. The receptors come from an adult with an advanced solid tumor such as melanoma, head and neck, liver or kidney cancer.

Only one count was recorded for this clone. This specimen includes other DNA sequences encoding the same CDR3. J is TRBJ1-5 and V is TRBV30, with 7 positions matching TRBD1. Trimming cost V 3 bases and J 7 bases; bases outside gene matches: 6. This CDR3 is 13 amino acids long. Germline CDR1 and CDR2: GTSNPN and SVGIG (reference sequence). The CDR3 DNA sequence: TGTGCCTGGAGCCGACAGGGCGGCCAGCCCCAGCATTTT. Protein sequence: CAWSRQGGQPQHF.

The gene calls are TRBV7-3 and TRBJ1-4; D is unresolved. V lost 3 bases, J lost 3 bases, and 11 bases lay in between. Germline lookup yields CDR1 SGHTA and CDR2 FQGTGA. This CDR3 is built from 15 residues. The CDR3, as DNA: TGTGCCAGCAGCTTGACGGGAGGCGCTAATGAAAAACTGTTTTTT. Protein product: CASSLTGGANEKLFF. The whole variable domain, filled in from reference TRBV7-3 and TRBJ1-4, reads GAGVSQTPSNKVTEKGKYVELRCDPISGHTALYWYRQSLGQGPEFLIYFQGTGAADDSGLPNDRFFAVRPEGSVSTLKIQRTERGDSAVYLCASSLTGGANEKLFFGSGTQLSVL.

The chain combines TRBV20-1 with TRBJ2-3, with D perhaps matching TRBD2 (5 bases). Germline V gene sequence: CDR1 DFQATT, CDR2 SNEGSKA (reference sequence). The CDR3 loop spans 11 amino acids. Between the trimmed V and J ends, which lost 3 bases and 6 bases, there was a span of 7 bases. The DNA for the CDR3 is TGCAGTGCTAGGGACTGGGATACGCAGTATTTT. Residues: CSARDWDTQYF.

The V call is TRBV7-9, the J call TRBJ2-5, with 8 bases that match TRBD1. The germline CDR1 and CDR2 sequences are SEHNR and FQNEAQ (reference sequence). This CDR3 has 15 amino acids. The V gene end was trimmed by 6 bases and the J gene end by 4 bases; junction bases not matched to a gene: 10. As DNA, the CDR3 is TGTGCCAGCAGTCGCGACAGGGGAGGTAGAGAGACCCAGTACTTC. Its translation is CASSRDRGGRETQYF.

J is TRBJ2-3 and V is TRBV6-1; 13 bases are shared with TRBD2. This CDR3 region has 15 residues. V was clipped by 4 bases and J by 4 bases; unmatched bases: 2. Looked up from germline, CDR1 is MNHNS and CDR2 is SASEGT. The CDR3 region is CASSGLAGGPDTQYF. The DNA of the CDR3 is TGTGCCAGCAGTGGACTAGCGGGAGGCCCAGATACGCAGTATTTT.

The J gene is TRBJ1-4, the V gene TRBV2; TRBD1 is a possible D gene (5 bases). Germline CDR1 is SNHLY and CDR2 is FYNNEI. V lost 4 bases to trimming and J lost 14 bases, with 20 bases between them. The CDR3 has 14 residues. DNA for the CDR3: TGTGCCAGCAGTGTCCGGCAGGGCATGGGAGTGCTGTTTTTT. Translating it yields CASSVRQGMGVLFF.

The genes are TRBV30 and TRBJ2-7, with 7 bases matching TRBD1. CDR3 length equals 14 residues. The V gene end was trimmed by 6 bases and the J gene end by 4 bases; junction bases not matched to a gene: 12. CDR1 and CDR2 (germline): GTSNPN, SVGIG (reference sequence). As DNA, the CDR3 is TGTGCCTGCATCTCGGGACAGAGTGATTACGAGCAGTACTTC. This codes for CACISGQSDYEQYF.